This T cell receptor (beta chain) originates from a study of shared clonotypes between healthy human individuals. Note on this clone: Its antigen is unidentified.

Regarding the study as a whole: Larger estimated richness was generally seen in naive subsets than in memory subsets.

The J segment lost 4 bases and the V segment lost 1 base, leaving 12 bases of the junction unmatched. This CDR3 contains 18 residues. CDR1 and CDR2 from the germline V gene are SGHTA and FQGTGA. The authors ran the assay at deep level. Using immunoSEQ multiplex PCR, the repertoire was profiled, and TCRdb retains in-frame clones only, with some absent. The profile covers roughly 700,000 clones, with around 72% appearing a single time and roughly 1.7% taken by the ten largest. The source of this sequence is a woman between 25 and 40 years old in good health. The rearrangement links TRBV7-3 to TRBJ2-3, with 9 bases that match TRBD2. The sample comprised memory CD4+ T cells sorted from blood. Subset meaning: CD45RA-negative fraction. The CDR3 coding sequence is TGTGCCAGCAGCTTAATGGCTAGCGGGGTCTTAGGTGCAGATACGCAGTATTTT. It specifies CASSLMASGVLGADTQYF.